Described below is a single TCR beta chain sequence and its context. Anyone with autoimmune disease history or systemic immunosuppression was excluded. The germline V gene encodes CDR1 SGHNT and CDR2 YYREEE (reference sequence). This CDR3 spans 14 amino acids. The data were taken from a study of OX40 agonist ivuxolimab in advanced cancers. Profiled with immunoSEQ multiplex PCR; TCRdb holds only in-frame clones, not every one. The sample includes 80,000 or so clones, approximately 89% of them seen just once. The receptor was isolated from an adult with an advanced solid tumor such as melanoma, head and neck, liver or kidney cancer. The source was CD4+ or CD8+ T cells sorted from blood, collected in a trial of the OX40 agonist ivuxolimab. The chain combines TRBV5-4 with TRBJ2-5; 10 bases match TRBD2. The DNA end lines up better with TRBJ2-7; the J call may be wrong. Written as DNA, the CDR3 is TGTGCCAGCAGCTCACTAGCGGGATCTTACGAGCAGTACTTC. It yields the protein CASSSLAGSYEQYF.